This TCR beta chain was captured by sequencing in a study of neurological immune-mediated disorders. The cDNA was produced through 5'RACE with 10-nucleotide random UMIs. TCRdb recomputed calls from the 5' RACE reads with MiXCR, one row per CDR3 protein. The repertoire has over 35,000 distinct CDR3 sequences, around 4.5% of them found once; the top ten carry approximately 5.4%. Germline V gene data show CDR1 as LGHNA and CDR2 as YSLEER. Between the trimmed V and J ends, which lost 0 bases and 6 bases, there was a span of 8 bases. The CDR3 consists of 13 residues. A total of 2 million PBMCs stored at -80 degrees C provided the unsorted libraries. This clonotype was counted many times.

Source material: PBMCs. The source of this sequence is a woman aged 55-70 years with multiple sclerosis. J is TRBJ1-2 and V is TRBV4-3; D not certain. CDR3 residues: CASSQDLEDGYTF. The DNA of the CDR3 is TGCGCCAGCAGCCAAGATCTCGAGGATGGCTACACCTTC.